These T cell receptor beta chains were read from a single sample in a study of blood T cells in healthy people across ages. TCRdb re-called the 5' RACE reads through MiXCR, storing one row per CDR3 protein. Among about 1.5 million distinct CDR3 sequences listed, 40% to 45% were seen once. The sample taken for sequencing was blood. These TCRs come from a woman aged 18-35 years in good health. CDR3s include the opening cysteine and the closing phenylalanine or tryptophan.

v_gene	j_gene	CDR3aa
TRBV27	TRBJ1-2	CASSLSGGSNYGHTF
TRBV12-3/TRBV12-4	TRBJ2-7	CASSFNLNEQYF
TRBV7-6	TRBJ1-1	CASRLFTGLRFPEAFF
TRBV12-3/TRBV12-4	TRBJ2-3	CASSTNPGQGTDTQYF
TRBV4-3	TRBJ1-5	CASSQGRLQPQHF
TRBV5-4	TRBJ1-2	CASSHGGDDYGYTF
TRBV4-1	TRBJ2-1	CASSQEFASGNKEQFF
TRBV27	TRBJ1-6	CASSLLFGRPPLHF
TRBV5-1	TRBJ2-5	CASSLSLTGGIGETQYF
TRBV29-1	TRBJ1-2	CSVEWDYGYTF
TRBV7-9	NA	CASSLGRGLPYEQYF
TRBV4-2	TRBJ2-7	CASSQVKGLSYEQYF
TRBV9	TRBJ2-3	CASSVGRRCWNTDTQYF
TRBV20-1	NA	CSASGENQETQYF
TRBV2	TRBJ2-7	CASSDYHRTRYEQYF
TRBV30	TRBJ1-2	CAWSVNPPGYTF
TRBV29-1	TRBJ2-3	CSVEEDTQYF
TRBV7-2	TRBJ2-7	CASSFTGNYEQYF
TRBV20-1	TRBJ2-1	CSVPLGGRSYNEQFF
TRBV29-1	TRBJ2-3	CSVVRRQGPDTQYF
TRBV5-1	TRBJ2-7	CASSQGRARSYEQYF
TRBV5-1	TRBJ1-4	CASSLPSLEKLFF
TRBV20-1	TRBJ2-7	CSARRGVTSGRAYEQYF
TRBV29-1	TRBJ2-5	CSVVGRAGSARQYF
TRBV29-1	TRBJ2-3	CSSRQGAGDTQYF
TRBV2	TRBJ2-7	CASSFAGAVTSLAQYF
TRBV29-1	TRBJ2-5	CSGKGLQETKYF
TRBV6-2/TRBV6-3	TRBJ2-1	CASSYSRTIQETQFF
TRBV25-1	TRBJ1-1	CASSGDSMNTEAFF
TRBV21-1	TRBJ1-2	CASSNLGQSPVHGYTF
TRBV28	TRBJ1-4	CASINYPGTGDLPIEKLFF
TRBV7-3	TRBJ2-1	CASSLVSTGLGQFF
TRBV7-2	TRBJ1-3	CASSHLGRDRSGNTIYF
TRBV7-9	TRBJ2-3	CASSLEPGLTDTQYF
TRBV10-3	TRBJ2-3	CAISVGPRTDTQYF
TRBV28	TRBJ2-5	CASSLRVLAGGVGETQYF
TRBV20-1	TRBJ2-1	CSARGLRSYNEQFF
TRBV7-9	TRBJ2-3	CASSLWGPGPDTQYF
TRBV24-1	TRBJ1-1	CATRDRLNTEAFF
TRBV20-1	TRBJ2-5	CSAQTSRGETQYF
TRBV7-9	TRBJ1-4	CASSSGQARNEKLFF
TRBV13	TRBJ1-1	CASSPVGGTEAFF
TRBV12-3/TRBV12-4	TRBJ1-2	CASNRYSHYGYTF
TRBV7-2	TRBJ2-3	CASSLAGQVSTDTQYF
TRBV27	TRBJ2-7	CASSFLLRGSNEQYF
TRBV7-9	TRBJ1-1	CASSPVRTENTEAFF
TRBV12-3/TRBV12-4	TRBJ2-5	CASRPPGTGWSTQYF